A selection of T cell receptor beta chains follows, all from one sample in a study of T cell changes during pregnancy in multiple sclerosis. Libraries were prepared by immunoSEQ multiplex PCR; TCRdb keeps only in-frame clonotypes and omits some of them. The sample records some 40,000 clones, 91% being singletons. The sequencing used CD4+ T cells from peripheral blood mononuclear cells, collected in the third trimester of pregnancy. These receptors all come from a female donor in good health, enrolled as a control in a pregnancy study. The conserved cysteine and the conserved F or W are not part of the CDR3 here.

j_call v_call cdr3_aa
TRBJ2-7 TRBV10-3 AISESGLAVY
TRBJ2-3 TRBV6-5 ASNRDSLDTQY
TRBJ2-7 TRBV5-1 ASSYSPRDEQY
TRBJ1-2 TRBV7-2 ASSLNPRYGYT
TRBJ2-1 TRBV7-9 ASSLAGGQGEQF
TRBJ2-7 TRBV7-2 ASSLGWASGSYEQY
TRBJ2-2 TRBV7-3 ASSLVRDTGELF
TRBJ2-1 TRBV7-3 ASRAGGPVYNEQF
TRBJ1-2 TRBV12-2 ASRLVGAYGYT
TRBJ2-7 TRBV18 ASSPSWGEGEQY
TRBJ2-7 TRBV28 ASSKGQSYEQY
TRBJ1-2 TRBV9 ASSTQGHNYGYT
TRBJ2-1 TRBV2 ASSRMGESNEQF
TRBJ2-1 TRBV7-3 ASSRINSGTGEQF
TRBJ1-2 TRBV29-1 SVDTRQDGYGYT
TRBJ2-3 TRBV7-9 ASSTGFPADTQY
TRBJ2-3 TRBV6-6 ASSYPSDEGPDTQY
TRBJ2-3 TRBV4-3 ASSQGTSSGPDTQY
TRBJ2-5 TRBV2 ASSRWEARETQY
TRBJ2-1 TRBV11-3 ASSSDSNNEQF
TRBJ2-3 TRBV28 ASSLPGGLDTQY
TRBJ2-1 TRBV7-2 ASSVRMDEQF
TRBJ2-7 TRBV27 ASSRTFVGTYEQY
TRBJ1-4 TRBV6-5 ASSPRGGKLF
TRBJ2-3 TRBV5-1 ASSQGQPTDTQY
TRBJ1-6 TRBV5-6 ASSFRDRGFSPLH
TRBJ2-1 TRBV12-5 ASGSGLGYNEQF
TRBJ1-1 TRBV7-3 ASSPGGPTEAF
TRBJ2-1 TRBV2 ASSENRGSYNEQF
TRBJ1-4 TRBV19 ASSTPTGILTNEKLF
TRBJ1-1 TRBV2 ASRGQGKVAF
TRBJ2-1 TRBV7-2 ASRTGSVYNEQF
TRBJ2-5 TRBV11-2 ASSFSASATGRETQY
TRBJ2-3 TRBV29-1 SVESGRGGTDTQY
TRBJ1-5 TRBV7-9 ASSLGGTEVSNQPQH
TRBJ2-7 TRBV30 AWSVRTLNEQY
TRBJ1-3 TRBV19 ASNEQGPGNTIY
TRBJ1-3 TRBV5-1 ASSLEGGYSGNTIY